These 27 T cell receptor beta chains were all obtained from the same sample, sequenced in a study of T cells after yellow fever vaccination. Via MiXCR, TCRdb re-called the 5' RACE reads, giving one row per CDR3 protein. The sample holds 300,000 or so distinct CDR3 sequences, about 8.3% seen once. The sample in question was PBMCs, obtained around 45 days after the first yellow fever vaccination. The receptors here all came from a man younger than 30 who received the YFV17D yellow fever vaccine.

This chain joins TRBV5-1 and TRBJ2-3, with TRBD1 matching over 7 bases. This CDR3 contains 16 residues. Germline V lookup: CDR1 SGHRS, CDR2 YFSETQ. Unmatched junction bases numbered 12, after V lost 4 bases and J lost 4 bases. The CDR3 spells CASSATGRGISDTQYF. For the CDR3, the DNA is TGCGCCAGCAGCGCAACTGGCAGGGGGATTTCAGATACGCAGTATTTT.

This chain uses TRBV7-3 with TRBJ2-2, with D perhaps TRBD2 (6 bases). There are 15 residues in the CDR3. In germline, CDR1 is SGHTA, CDR2 FQGTGA. Deletions cut 2 bases from V and 3 bases from J, with 10 bases between. The CDR3 region is CASSLGTHYTGELFF. The CDR3, as DNA: TGTGCCAGCAGCTTAGGGACTCACTACACCGGGGAGCTGTTTTTT.

The chain couples TRBV7-9 to TRBJ2-7; D may be TRBD1 (6 bases). The CDR3 has 14 residues. V gave up 4 bases and J gave up 0 bases, with 10 bases separating them. The germline CDR1 and CDR2 sequences are SEHNR and FQNEAQ (reference sequence). CDR3 region: CASSSQGISYEQYF. CDR3 coding DNA: TGTGCCAGCAGCTCCCAGGGGATCTCCTACGAGCAGTACTTC.

The chain joins TRBV7-9 to TRBJ2-1; 9 positions match TRBD1. The germline CDR1 and CDR2 sequences are SEHNR and FQNEAQ (reference sequence). With 5 bases clipped from V and 7 bases from J, the junction kept 9 bases outside the gene matches. The CDR3 has 15 amino acids. The CDR3 reads CASSLEGQGDNEQFF. The DNA for the CDR3 is TGTGCCAGCAGCCTGGAGGGACAGGGAGATAATGAGCAGTTCTTC.

The chain couples TRBV5-1 to TRBJ1-2, with D possibly TRBD1 on 5 matching bases. Germline V gene lookup returns CDR1 SGHRS and CDR2 YFSETQ. This CDR3 is built from 16 residues. The ends were cut back, 0 bases at V and 5 bases at J, with 17 bases in the middle. CDR3 coding DNA: TGCGCCAGCAGCTTGGGGGCCTCCCAGGGCGGTTATGGCTACACCTTC. Translation: CASSLGASQGGYGYTF. Based on the CDR3 plus reference TRBV5-1 and TRBJ1-2, the full variable domain is KAGVTQTPRYLIKTRGQQVTLSCSPISGHRSVSWYQQTPGQGLQFLFEYFSETQRNKGNFPGRFSGRQFSNSRSEMNVSTLELGDSALYLCASSLGASQGGYGYTFGSGTRLTVV.

The chain recombines TRBV12-3 or TRBV12-4 with TRBJ1-1, with 7 positions matching TRBD1. The V gene end was trimmed by 2 bases and the J gene end by 0 bases; junction bases not matched to a gene: 3. The CDR3 is 15 amino acids. CDR3 amino acids: CASSLFRGLNTEAFF. The CDR3 DNA reads TGTGCCAGCAGTTTATTCAGGGGGTTGAACACTGAAGCTTTCTTT.

This clonotype was counted between two and nine times. The chain joins TRBV7-2 to TRBJ1-4, with TRBD1 as a possible D gene (5 bases). Germline CDR1 is SGHTA and CDR2 is FQGNSA. This CDR3 is 14 amino acids long. The V gene lost 3 bases and the J gene lost 7 bases, with 12 bases spanning the gap. The CDR3 bases are TGTGCCAGCAGCTTCACAGGTGTGGGTGAAAAACTGTTTTTT. Protein: CASSFTGVGEKLFF.

This clonotype was counted only a few times. The chain combines TRBV6-1 with TRBJ1-5; D might be TRBD1 (6 bases). Deletions cut 6 bases from V and 1 base from J, with 16 bases between. In germline, CDR1 is MNHNS, CDR2 SASEGT. The CDR3 is made up of 16 amino acids. CDR3 amino acids: CASRRLRGASNQPQHF. CDR3 in DNA: TGTGCCAGCAGGAGATTAAGGGGGGCGAGCAATCAGCCCCAGCATTTT.

This clonotype was picked up a small number of times. The J gene is TRBJ1-1, the V gene TRBV5-4, with D possibly TRBD1 on 5 matching bases. CDR1 is SGHNT and CDR2 is YYREEE in the germline V gene (reference sequence). This CDR3 comprises 12 residues. Trimming shortened V by 6 bases and J by 8 bases, and 14 bases separated the two germline ends. CDR3 sequence (DNA): TGTGCCAGCATAACCCGGGGACGAGAAGCTTTCTTT. Translated: CASITRGREAFF.

CDR3 residues: CASSYSGRGYTF. CDR3 DNA: TGTGCCAGCAGTTACTCGGGGAGGGGCTACACCTTC. This chain joins TRBV6-5 and TRBJ1-2; D unclear. The V end was cut by 0 bases, the J end by 8 bases, with 7 bases between. Germline CDR1 reads MNHEY; CDR2 reads SVGAGI. CDR3 length: 12 residues.

This chain links TRBV3-1 with TRBJ2-5, with D possibly being TRBD1 (6 bases). The V end was cut by 1 base, the J end by 7 bases, with 13 bases between. This CDR3 comprises 14 residues. The germline V gene has CDR1 LGHDT and CDR2 YNNKEL (reference sequence). CDR3 in amino acids: CASSQGSSRGTQYF. The DNA of the CDR3 is TGTGCCAGCAGCCAAGGGTCGAGCAGGGGGACCCAGTACTTC.

The genes are TRBV20-1 and TRBJ2-7; perhaps D is TRBD1 or TRBD2 (5 bases each). Trimming shortened V by 1 base and J by 2 bases, and 15 bases separated the two germline ends. Germline V CDR1 and CDR2: DFQATT, SNEGSKA (reference sequence). The CDR3 spans 15 residues. The CDR3 DNA is TGCAGTGCTAGAGTTCTCCAGGGAGACCCCTACGAGCAGTACTTC. Its protein product is CSARVLQGDPYEQYF.

This clonotype was detected a few times. The V call is TRBV29-1, the J call TRBJ2-5; D remains ambiguous. The CDR3 spans 12 residues. Trimming left V 7 bases short and J 1 base short, with 10 bases between. Per germline, CDR1 SQVTM and CDR2 ANQGSEA. CDR3 sequence reads: CSALKAQETQYF. The CDR3 DNA reads TGCAGCGCCCTTAAAGCCCAAGAGACCCAGTACTTC.

This clonotype occurred a few times. This rearrangement joins TRBV5-1 to TRBJ2-7; unclear D gene. Trimming removed 0 bases at V and 3 bases at J, with 10 bases between. The CDR3 loop spans 14 amino acids. The germline CDR1 and CDR2 sequences are SGHRS and YFSETQ. CDR3: CASSLDSKGYEQYF. The DNA for the CDR3 is TGCGCCAGCAGCTTGGACTCCAAGGGCTACGAGCAGTACTTC.

V usage is TRBV20-1 and J usage is TRBJ2-5; TRBD1 matches 9 bases. V shed 0 bases and J 5 bases; nucleotides not matched to a gene: 4. CDR1 and CDR2 from the germline V gene are DFQATT and SNEGSKA (reference sequence). The CDR3 has 14 residues. The CDR3 here is CSARDHRGRETQYF. In nucleotides, the CDR3 is TGCAGTGCTAGAGACCACAGGGGGCGTGAGACCCAGTACTTC.

In the case of this clonotype: Germline and junction disagree at one end, which may indicate a read error. The chain couples TRBV5-6 to TRBJ2-1; D call uncertain. Germline lookup yields CDR1 SGHDT and CDR2 YYEEEE. This CDR3 contains 14 residues. CDR3 sequence reads: CASSLTSTYNGQFF. CDR3 nucleotide sequence: TGTGCCAGCAGCTTAACGAGTACTTACAATGGGCAGTTCTTC.

The chain has TRBV20-1 and TRBJ1-2; 7 bases line up with TRBD1. The CDR3 is made up of 16 amino acids. CDR1 and CDR2 from the germline V gene are DFQATT and SNEGSKA (reference sequence). J was trimmed by 3 bases and V by 6 bases; bases with no gene match: 16. This chain's CDR3 is CSAPGQLLPRDYGYTF. DNA of the CDR3: TGCAGTGCACCGGGACAGCTCCTCCCCAGGGACTATGGCTACACCTTC.

This clonotype appeared a few times. This chain uses TRBV20-1 with TRBJ1-1; tentative D call: TRBD1 (6 bases). Trimming left V 6 bases short and J 1 base short, with 12 bases between. The CDR3 is 13 residues long. Germline loops: CDR1 DFQATT, CDR2 SNEGSKA (reference sequence). CDR3 loop: CSARGGQNTEAFF. CDR3 nucleotide sequence: TGCAGTGCACGGGGGGGGCAGAACACTGAAGCTTTCTTT.

The chain employs TRBV5-1 and TRBJ2-7; 8 bases align to TRBD1. After removal of 4 bases from V and 3 bases from J, the junction contained 3 bases not matched to a gene. This CDR3 has 13 amino acids. Germline CDR1 reads SGHRS; CDR2 reads YFSETQ. This CDR3 reads CASSIQGVYEQYF. In DNA form, the CDR3 reads TGCGCCAGCAGCATACAGGGGGTCTACGAGCAGTACTTC.

This clonotype showed up just a few times. The rearrangement links TRBV29-1 to TRBJ2-1; no clear D gene. The CDR3 length is 15 residues. With 0 bases removed from V and 11 bases from J, the gap between germline ends came to 20 bases. Per the germline V gene, CDR1 is SQVTM and CDR2 is ANQGSEA. The CDR3 nucleotides read TGCAGCGTTGAAGATCGCGGCTCTCCTACAATGAAGCAGTTCTTC. This gives the protein CSVEDRGSPTMKQFF.

This clonotype showed up just a few times. This chain links TRBV29-1 with TRBJ2-3; no reliable D call. Trimming stripped 3 bases from V and 8 bases from J, with 12 bases between. Per germline, CDR1 SQVTM and CDR2 ANQGSEA. The CDR3 runs 12 residues. The CDR3 is CSVDDPLGTQYF. The CDR3, as DNA: TGCAGCGTTGATGATCCTCTGGGTACGCAGTATTTT.

This clonotype occurred a few times. This chain uses TRBV5-5 with TRBJ2-7; 11 bases fit TRBD1. The CDR3 is made up of 15 amino acids. CDR1 is SGHKS, CDR2 YYEKEE, per germline (reference sequence). V shed 1 base, J shed 2 bases, and the junction held 2 bases outside the gene matches. The CDR3 nucleotides read TGTGCCAGCAGCTTGCGGGACAGGGGGGCCTACGAGCAGTACTTC. Translated: CASSLRDRGAYEQYF.

The J gene is TRBJ1-5, the V gene TRBV12-3 or TRBV12-4; D not resolved. V gave up 8 bases and J gave up 5 bases, with 4 bases separating them. This CDR3 is 10 amino acids long. The CDR3 region is CASGYQPQHF. The DNA for the CDR3 is TGTGCCAGCGGGTATCAGCCCCAGCATTTT.

V usage is TRBV7-2 and J usage is TRBJ1-4; D perhaps matches TRBD1 (5 bases). This CDR3 comprises 16 residues. Germline V gene data show CDR1 as SGHTA and CDR2 as FQGNSA. V lost 0 bases and J 7 bases, leaving 15 bases between the germline ends. The chain's CDR3 is CASSLASGAQGEKLFF. The CDR3 DNA is TGTGCCAGCAGCTTAGCGTCGGGAGCCCAGGGTGAAAAACTGTTTTTT.

This clonotype came up a few times. The J gene is TRBJ2-4, the V gene TRBV7-6, with 7 bases identical to TRBD1. The length of the CDR3 is 19 residues. CDR1 and CDR2 from the germline V gene are SGHVS and FNYEAQ. The V segment lost 1 base and the J segment 0 bases; nucleotides outside the gene matches: 12. The DNA for the CDR3 is TGTGCCAGCAGCTTAGGACCTGCGCTGGACAGGCTAGCCAAAAACATTCAGTACTTC. Translation: CASSLGPALDRLAKNIQYF.

This clonotype was counted a few times. This chain links TRBV2 with TRBJ2-5, with D tentatively TRBD1 (6 bases). The CDR3 consists of 16 residues. Germline V gene lookup returns CDR1 SNHLY and CDR2 FYNNEI. With 0 bases removed from V and 2 bases from J, the gap between germline ends came to 13 bases. The CDR3 DNA sequence: TGTGCCAGCAGTGAAGCGCCGGGACAACCGCAAGAGACCCAGTACTTC. It specifies CASSEAPGQPQETQYF.

The J gene is TRBJ1-3, the V gene TRBV6-2 or TRBV6-3, with D unresolved. This CDR3 region has 14 residues. V lost 6 bases to trimming and J lost 0 bases, with 9 bases between them. Germline lookup yields CDR1 MNHEY and CDR2 SVGEGT. CDR3 sequence reads: CASRPGTSGNTIYF. CDR3 nucleotide sequence: TGTGCCAGCAGACCGGGAACCTCTGGAAACACCATATATTTT.